The T cell receptor beta chain described here comes from a study of molecular identifiers for immune sequencing clone quantification. In the study overall: RNA from roughly 21,000 or 96,000 naive CD8 cells was split five ways in replicates, with four sequenced.

This clonotype has a count of ten or more. TCRdb reprocessed the PCR reads with MiXCR, giving one entry per CDR3 protein. The data hold some 97,000 distinct CDR3 sequences, with 20% to 30% observed a single time. The length of the CDR3 is 13 residues. V shed 0 bases and J shed 0 bases, with 2 bases lying between them. CDR1 is SGDLS, CDR2 YYNGEE, per germline. Input for naive CD8 libraries was about 18,000 to 1,100,000 sorted cells; the RNA fraction used was 10%, 30% or 50%. The CD8+CD4-CCR7+CD45RA+ phenotype defined the sorted naive CD8 T cells. The clonotype comes from a human donor in good health. Some libraries in this study had Jurkat cell RNA spiked in. The sample consisted of naive CD8+ T cells from blood, with Jurkat cell RNA spiked in. The subset was: FACS-sorted CD8+CD4-CCR7+CD45RA+ naive T cells. V usage is TRBV9 and J usage is TRBJ2-3; no firm D call. CDR3 protein: CASSVGSTDTQYF. CDR3 DNA: TGTGCCAGCAGCGTAGGCAGCACAGATACGCAGTATTTT.